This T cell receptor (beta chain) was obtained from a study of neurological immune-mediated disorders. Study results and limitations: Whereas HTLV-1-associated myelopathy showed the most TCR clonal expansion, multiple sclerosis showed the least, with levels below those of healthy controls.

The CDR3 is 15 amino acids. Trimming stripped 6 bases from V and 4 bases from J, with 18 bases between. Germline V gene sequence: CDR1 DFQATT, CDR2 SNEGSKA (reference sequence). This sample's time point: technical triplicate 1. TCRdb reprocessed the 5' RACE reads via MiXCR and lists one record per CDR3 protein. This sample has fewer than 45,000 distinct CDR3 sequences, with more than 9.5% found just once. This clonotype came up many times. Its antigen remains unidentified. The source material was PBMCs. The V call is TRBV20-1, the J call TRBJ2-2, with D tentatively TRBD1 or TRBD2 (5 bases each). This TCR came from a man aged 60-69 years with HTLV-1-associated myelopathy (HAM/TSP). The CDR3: CSATPGRKVTGELFF. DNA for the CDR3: TGCAGTGCGACCCCGGGACGGAAAGTCACCGGGGAGCTGTTTTTT.